The 9 T cell receptor beta chains below were found in one sample sequenced in a study of T cell repertoires in ileal Crohn's disease. The assay was immunoSEQ multiplex PCR, and TCRdb's table has in-frame clones only and misses some. This table has fewer than 7,000 clones, 65% to 80% appearing once. The sequencing sample was made of ileal tissue. The receptor set was obtained from an adult with Crohn's disease.

The chain carries TRBV11-2 and TRBJ1-2, with no clear D. V was clipped by 1 base and J by 6 bases, with 9 bases between them. The CDR3 consists of 13 residues. Germline V CDR1 and CDR2: SGHAT, FQNNGV. The CDR3 is CASSLAAGNGYTF. As DNA, the CDR3 is TGTGCCAGCAGCTTAGCTGCGGGAAATGGCTACACCTTC.

The sample holds one count of this clone. V is TRBV30 and J is TRBJ2-7; TRBD2 matches 8 bases. This CDR3 region has 14 residues. Germline CDR1 and CDR2: GTSNPN and SVGIG (reference sequence). Trimming took 8 bases from V and 4 from J; bases not matched to a gene: 13. CDR3 sequence: CARASGGAEYEQYF. DNA for the CDR3: TGTGCCCGAGCCTCCGGGGGGGCAGAATACGAGCAGTACTTC. The full variable domain, with the rest looked up from reference TRBV30 and TRBJ2-7, is SQTIHQWPATLVQPVGSPLSLECTVEGTSNPNLYWYRQAAGRGLQLLFYSVGIGQISSEVPQNLSASRPQDRQFILSSKKLLLSDSGFYLCARASGGAEYEQYFGPGTRLTVT.

This clone was detected a few times. The chain links TRBV9 to TRBJ2-5, with 9 bases aligning to TRBD1. V shed 1 base and J 5 bases; nucleotides not matched to a gene: 9. This CDR3 contains 16 residues. Germline V lookup: CDR1 SGDLS, CDR2 YYNGEE. Here the CDR3 DNA reads TGTGCCAGCAGCGTAAGGGACAGGGTTGTGGGGGAGACCCAGTACTTC. Residues: CASSVRDRVVGETQYF.

This chain joins TRBV18 and TRBJ2-3, with D tentatively TRBD1 (5 bases). V was cut by 2 bases and J by 1 base, with 7 bases left in between. Germline CDR1 reads KGHSH; CDR2 reads LQKENI. This CDR3 is 14 amino acids long. CDR3 amino acids: CASSPGAGTDTQYF. The CDR3 region has the DNA TGTGCCAGCTCACCAGGGGCGGGCACAGATACGCAGTATTTT.

The chain joins TRBV6-1 to TRBJ2-4; D is possibly TRBD2 (6 bases). The germline CDR1 and CDR2 sequences are MNHNS and SASEGT. The germline V and J ends were trimmed by 4 bases and 2 bases, with 15 bases remaining between them. The CDR3 contains 16 residues. For the CDR3, the DNA is TGTGCCAGCAGTGCAACGCCGGGAGCGACCAAAAACATTCAGTACTTC. Protein sequence: CASSATPGATKNIQYF.

This clone came up once. The chain has TRBV6-1 and TRBJ1-4; 12 bases match TRBD1. V lost 7 bases to trimming and J lost 8 bases; unmatched junction nucleotides: 8. This CDR3 comprises 15 residues. In germline, CDR1 is MNHNS, CDR2 SASEGT. The CDR3 DNA reads TGTGCCAGCACGAACCCGGGGACAGGGGGCGAAAAACTGTTTTTT. Protein sequence: CASTNPGTGGEKLFF.

In regard to this clone: Other DNA sequences of this sample code for an identical CDR3. V usage is TRBV19 and J usage is TRBJ1-1; D ambiguous. Trimming cost V 3 bases and J 0 bases, with 5 bases left between them. Per germline, CDR1 LNHDA and CDR2 SQIVND (reference sequence). This CDR3 has 13 residues. This CDR3 reads CASSISVNTEAFF. CDR3 DNA: TGTGCCAGTAGTATTTCAGTGAACACTGAAGCTTTCTTT.

V is TRBV19 and J is TRBJ1-2, with unresolved D. V was cut by 10 bases and J by 7 bases, with 19 bases left in between. CDR1 is LNHDA and CDR2 is SQIVND in the germline V gene (reference sequence). The CDR3 is 13 residues long. The CDR3 bases are TGTGCCACCGAGGGCGTAGGCCTGGGTGGCTACACCTTC. Its protein is CATEGVGLGGYTF.

V gene TRBV18 combines with J gene TRBJ2-5, with 7 bases identical to TRBD2. The CDR3 has 13 amino acids. CDR1 is KGHSH, CDR2 LQKENI, per germline. After removal of 3 bases from V and 6 bases from J, the junction contained 4 bases not matched to a gene. The CDR3 bases are TGTGCCAGCTCACCGGGGGGGTCACAGACCCAGTACTTC. Translation: CASSPGGSQTQYF. The whole variable domain, remainder taken from reference TRBV18 and TRBJ2-5, is NAGVMQNPRHLVRRRGQEARLRCSPMKGHSHVYWYRQLPEEGLKFMVYLQKENIIDESGMPKERFSAEFPKEGPSILRIQQVVRGDSAAYFCASSPGGSQTQYFGPGTRLLVL.